Each of the 3 T cell receptor beta chains below was sequenced from the same sample in a study of chemoradiotherapy in HPV16-positive cancers (dated by TCRdb to about 2022). The method was the immunoSEQ multiplex PCR assay. This immuneACCESS table, as held by TCRdb, lists in-frame sequences with V and J called but not all clones. Of the missing ones, under half trace to an unresolved V gene in checked studies; the others have no known cause. Here the sample has over 6,500 clones; 65% to 75% occur a single time. The top ten constitute 4.5% to 5.5% of the sample. The source was tumor tissue, collected from a patient who underwent chemoradiotherapy. The receptors come from a human donor with HPV-associated anogenital cancer.

This chain uses TRBV7-2 with TRBJ1-1; perhaps TRBD1 as D (6 bases). This CDR3 contains 12 residues. V was clipped by 1 base and J by 11 bases, with 11 bases between them. Germline lookup yields CDR1 SGHTA and CDR2 FQGNSA. The CDR3 loop reads CASSLDRVGAFF. The CDR3 region has the DNA TGTGCCAGCAGCTTAGACAGGGTGGGCGCTTTCTTT.

Here the CDR3 reads CASSSRAGNTEAFF. The CDR3, as DNA: TGTGCCAGCAGTTCTAGGGCAGGGAACACTGAAGCTTTCTTT. The rearrangement uses TRBV28 and TRBJ1-1; D ambiguous. Trimming left V 4 bases short and J 1 base short, with 10 bases between. CDR3 length: 14 residues. From germline, CDR1 is MDHEN and CDR2 SYDVKM. The full variable domain, rest sourced from reference TRBV28 and TRBJ1-1, is DVKVTQSSRYLVKRTGEKVFLECVQDMDHENMFWYRQDPGLGLRLIYFSYDVKMKEKGDIPEGYSVSREKKERFSLILESASTNQTSMYLCASSSRAGNTEAFFGQGTRLTVV.

The CDR3: CASSLIVGINYGYTF. The DNA of the CDR3 is TGTGCCAGCAGCCTCATCGTCGGGATTAACTATGGCTACACCTTC. The chain is built from TRBV5-6 and TRBJ1-2; D is unclear. Per the germline V gene, CDR1 is SGHDT and CDR2 is YYEEEE. The ends were cut back, 4 bases at V and 1 base at J, with 14 bases in the middle. This CDR3 has 15 residues.